This record covers a single T cell receptor (beta chain). Its antigen remains unidentified. Pooling was applied to second doses at about 4 or about 12 weeks. The method was immunoSEQ multiplex PCR; TCRdb's version includes in-frame clones alone and lacks a portion of them. The sample yields 84,000 or so clones, about nine tenths seen once. These data are taken from a study of T cell responses to AZD1222 COVID-19 vaccine. Study-wide findings and caveats: Samples come after the peak T cell response, not at day 14. Donors skewed white British and female; clonal diversity was possibly underestimated.

The sequences come from peripheral blood, collected 28 days after the second AZD1222 dose. This TCR was recovered from an adult who received the AZD1222 COVID-19 vaccine.

CDR3 DNA: TGTGCCAGCAGCCCGGAACTAGCGGGGGCCTACGAGCAGTACTTC. This sequence encodes CASSPELAGAYEQYF. The chain carries TRBV7-8 and TRBJ2-7, with 11 nucleotides matching TRBD2. V lost 5 bases to trimming and J lost 2 bases; unmatched junction nucleotides: 5. This CDR3 is built from 15 residues. Germline V CDR1 and CDR2: SGHVS, FQNEAQ.